This T cell receptor (beta chain) was identified during a study of CD8+ T cells in alopecia areata. Trimming removed 5 bases at V and 2 bases at J, with 14 bases between. The CDR3 length is 15 residues. Germline V CDR1 and CDR2: MDHEN, SYDVKM. The sequencing template was cDNA reverse transcribed from extracted RNA. Assay: immunoSEQ multiplex PCR; the TCRdb copy retains only in-frame clones and omits some. The sample holds about 150,000 clones, roughly 44% seen once. The source material was CD4+ T cells sorted from blood. This TCR was recovered from a human donor with alopecia areata. The V call is TRBV28, the J call TRBJ2-3; no firm D call. The CDR3 region has the DNA TGTGCCAGCAGTGCTGCATGGGATTACACAGATACGCAGTATTTT. Amino acid sequence: CASSAAWDYTDTQYF.